This T cell receptor beta chain was identified during a study of blood T cell repertoires in COVID-19. This CDR3 contains 16 residues. Germline V gene lookup returns CDR1 MNHEY and CDR2 SVGEGT. V lost 0 bases to trimming and J lost 4 bases, with 15 bases between them. Generated by immunoSEQ multiplex PCR, the TCRdb table keeps only in-frame clones and is missing some. The repertoire holds over 400,000 clones, with 75% to 90% as singletons. The sequence was collected from a woman aged 55-75 years who had recovered from COVID-19. Sequencing was done on a sample of PBMCs or T cells enriched from blood (not recorded which). The chain is built from TRBV6-2 or TRBV6-3 and TRBJ2-5; D not resolved. Here the CDR3 DNA reads TGTGCCAGCAGTTACTCTAGTCCGATTGTTGGAGAGACCCAGTACTTC. Its protein is CASSYSSPIVGETQYF.